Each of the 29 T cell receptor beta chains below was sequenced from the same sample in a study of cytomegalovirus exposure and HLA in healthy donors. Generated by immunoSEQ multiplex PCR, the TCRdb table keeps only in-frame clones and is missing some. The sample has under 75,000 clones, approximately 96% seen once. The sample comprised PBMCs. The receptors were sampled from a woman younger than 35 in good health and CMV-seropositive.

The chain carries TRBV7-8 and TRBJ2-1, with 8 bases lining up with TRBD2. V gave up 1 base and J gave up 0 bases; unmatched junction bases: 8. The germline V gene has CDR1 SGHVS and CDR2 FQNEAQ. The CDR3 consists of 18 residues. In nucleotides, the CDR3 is TGTGCCAGCAGCTTAGATCCCCGGGAGGGCCTCTCCTACAATGAGCAGTTCTTC. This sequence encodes CASSLDPREGLSYNEQFF.

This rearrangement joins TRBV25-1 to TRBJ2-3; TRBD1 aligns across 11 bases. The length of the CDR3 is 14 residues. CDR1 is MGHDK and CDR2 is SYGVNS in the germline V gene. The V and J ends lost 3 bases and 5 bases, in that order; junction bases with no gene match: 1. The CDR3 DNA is TGTGCCAGCAGTGACGGGACAGGGGGAGATACGCAGTATTTT. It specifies CASSDGTGGDTQYF.

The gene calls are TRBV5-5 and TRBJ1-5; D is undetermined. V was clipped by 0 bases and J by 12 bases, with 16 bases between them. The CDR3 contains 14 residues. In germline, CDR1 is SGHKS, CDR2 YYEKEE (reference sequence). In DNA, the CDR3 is TGTGCCAGCAGCTTGGTAACTTCGGGGTCCGACCAGCATTTT. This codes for CASSLVTSGSDQHF.

CDR3 bases: TGTGCCAGTAGTATAGATCGCTCAGGAAACACTGAAGCTTTCTTT. It translates to CASSIDRSGNTEAFF. V usage is TRBV19 and J usage is TRBJ1-1; D not resolved. CDR1 and CDR2 (germline): LNHDA, SQIVND (reference sequence). The CDR3 totals 15 residues. V was cut by 0 bases and J by 2 bases, with 10 bases left in between.

The DNA for the CDR3 is TGTGCCAGCAGTTTAACACCCTACAATGAGCAGTTCTTC. This encodes CASSLTPYNEQFF. The gene calls are TRBV27 and TRBJ2-1; no clear D gene. The CDR3 contains 13 residues. The V gene's germline CDR1 is MNHEY and CDR2 SMNVEV (reference sequence). V lost 2 bases, J lost 2 bases, and 4 bases lay in between.

DNA of the CDR3: TGTGCCAGCAGCTGGGACAGGGGGCAAGAAAAACTGTTTTTT. Translated: CASSWDRGQEKLFF. J is TRBJ1-4 and V is TRBV27, with 12 bases identical to TRBD1. The CDR3 covers 14 residues. Germline V gene lookup returns CDR1 MNHEY and CDR2 SMNVEV (reference sequence). Trimming removed 6 bases from V and 8 bases from J; junction bases left unmatched: 4.

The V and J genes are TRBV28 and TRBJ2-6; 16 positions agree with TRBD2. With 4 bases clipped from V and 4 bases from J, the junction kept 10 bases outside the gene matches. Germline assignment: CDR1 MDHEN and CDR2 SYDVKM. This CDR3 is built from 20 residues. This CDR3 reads CASSSPGLAGGPRGANVLTF. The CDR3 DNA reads TGTGCCAGCAGTTCCCCGGGACTAGCGGGAGGGCCTAGAGGGGCCAACGTCCTGACTTTC.

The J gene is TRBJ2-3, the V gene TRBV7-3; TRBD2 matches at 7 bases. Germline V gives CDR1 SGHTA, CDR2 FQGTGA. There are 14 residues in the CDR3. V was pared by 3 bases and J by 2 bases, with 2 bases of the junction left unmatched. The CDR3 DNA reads TGTGCCAGCAGCTTCAGCGGGACCACAGATACGCAGTATTTT. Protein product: CASSFSGTTDTQYF.

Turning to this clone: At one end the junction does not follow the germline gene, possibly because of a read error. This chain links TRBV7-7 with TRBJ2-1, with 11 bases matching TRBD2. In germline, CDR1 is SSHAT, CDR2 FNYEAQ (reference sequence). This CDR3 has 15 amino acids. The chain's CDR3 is CASSFGTSGYNEQFF. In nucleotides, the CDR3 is TGTGCTAGCAGCTTCGGGACTAGCGGATACAATGAGCAGTTCTTC.

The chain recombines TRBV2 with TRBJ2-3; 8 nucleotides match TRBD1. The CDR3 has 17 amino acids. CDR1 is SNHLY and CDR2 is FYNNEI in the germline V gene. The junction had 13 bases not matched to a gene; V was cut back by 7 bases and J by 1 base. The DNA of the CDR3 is TGTGCCAGCAATACGAATTGGGACAGGTTCGGCACAGATACGCAGTATTTT. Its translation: CASNTNWDRFGTDTQYF.

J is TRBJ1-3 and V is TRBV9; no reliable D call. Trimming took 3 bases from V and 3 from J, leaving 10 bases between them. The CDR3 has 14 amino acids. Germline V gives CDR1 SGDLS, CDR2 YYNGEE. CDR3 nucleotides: TGTGCCAGCAGCGAGGGAGGGAATGGAAACACCATATATTTT. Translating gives CASSEGGNGNTIYF.

CDR3 sequence: CASSVEGELGYNEQFF. CDR3 in DNA: TGCGCCAGCAGCGTGGAGGGGGAGTTGGGTTACAATGAGCAGTTCTTC. The genes are TRBV5-1 and TRBJ2-1; either TRBD1 or TRBD2 may fit D (6 bases each). Trimming left V 4 bases short and J 4 bases short, with 18 bases between. Germline V gene lookup returns CDR1 SGHRS and CDR2 YFSETQ. CDR3 length: 16 amino acids.

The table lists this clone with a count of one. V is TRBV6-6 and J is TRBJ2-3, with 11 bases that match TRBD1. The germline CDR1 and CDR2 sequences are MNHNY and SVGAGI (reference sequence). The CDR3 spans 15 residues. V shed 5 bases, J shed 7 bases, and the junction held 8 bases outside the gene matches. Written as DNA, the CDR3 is TGTGCCAGCAGTCCCTGGACAGGGGGCTTGAATACGCAGTATTTT. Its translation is CASSPWTGGLNTQYF.

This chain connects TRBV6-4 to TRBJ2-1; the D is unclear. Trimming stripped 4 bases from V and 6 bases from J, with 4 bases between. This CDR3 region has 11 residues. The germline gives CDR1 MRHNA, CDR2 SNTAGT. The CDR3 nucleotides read TGTGCCAGCAGTGCGGGCAATGAGCAGTTCTTC. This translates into CASSAGNEQFF.

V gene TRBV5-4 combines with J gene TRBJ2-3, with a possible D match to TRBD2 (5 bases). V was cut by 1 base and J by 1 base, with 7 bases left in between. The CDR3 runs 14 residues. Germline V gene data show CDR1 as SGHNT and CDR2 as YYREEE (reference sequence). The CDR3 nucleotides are TGTGCCAGCAGCTTGACGGAGGGCACAGATACGCAGTATTTT. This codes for CASSLTEGTDTQYF.

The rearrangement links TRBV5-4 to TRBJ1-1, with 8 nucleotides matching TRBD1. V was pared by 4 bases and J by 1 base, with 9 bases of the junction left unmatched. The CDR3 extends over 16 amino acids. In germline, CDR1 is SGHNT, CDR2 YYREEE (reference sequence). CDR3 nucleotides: TGTGCCAGCAGCCCCGGACAGGGAGGTACGAACACTGAAGCTTTCTTT. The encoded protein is CASSPGQGGTNTEAFF.

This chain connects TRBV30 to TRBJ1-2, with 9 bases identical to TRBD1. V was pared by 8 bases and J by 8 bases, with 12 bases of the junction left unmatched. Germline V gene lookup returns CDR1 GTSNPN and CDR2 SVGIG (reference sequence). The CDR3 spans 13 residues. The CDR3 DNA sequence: TGTGCCCGCCGGGACAGGGACTATGGGGGCTACACCTTC. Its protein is CARRDRDYGGYTF.

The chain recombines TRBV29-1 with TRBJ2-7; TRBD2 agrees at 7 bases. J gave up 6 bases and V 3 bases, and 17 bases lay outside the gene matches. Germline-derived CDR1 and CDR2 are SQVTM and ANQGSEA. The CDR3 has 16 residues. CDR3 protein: CSVDIGISGRAREQYF. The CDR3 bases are TGCAGCGTTGATATTGGCATATCGGGGAGGGCCCGCGAGCAGTACTTC.

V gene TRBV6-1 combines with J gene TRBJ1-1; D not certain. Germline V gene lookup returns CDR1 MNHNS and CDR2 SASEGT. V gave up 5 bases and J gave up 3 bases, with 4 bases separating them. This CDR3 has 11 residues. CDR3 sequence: CASSRYTEAFF. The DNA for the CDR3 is TGTGCCAGCAGTCGGTACACTGAAGCTTTCTTT.

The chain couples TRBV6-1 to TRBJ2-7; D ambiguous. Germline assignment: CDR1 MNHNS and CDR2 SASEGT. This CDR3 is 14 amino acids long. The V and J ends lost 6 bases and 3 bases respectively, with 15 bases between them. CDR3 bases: TGTGCCAGCAGCACAGCCCGTTCCTACTACGAGCAGTACTTC. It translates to CASSTARSYYEQYF.

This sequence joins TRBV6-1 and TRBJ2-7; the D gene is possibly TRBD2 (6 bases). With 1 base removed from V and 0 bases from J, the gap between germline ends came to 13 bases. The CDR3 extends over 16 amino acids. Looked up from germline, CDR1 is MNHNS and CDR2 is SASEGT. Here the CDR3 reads CASSEEVAAPSYEQYF. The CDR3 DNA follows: TGTGCCAGCAGTGAAGAGGTAGCGGCCCCCTCCTACGAGCAGTACTTC.

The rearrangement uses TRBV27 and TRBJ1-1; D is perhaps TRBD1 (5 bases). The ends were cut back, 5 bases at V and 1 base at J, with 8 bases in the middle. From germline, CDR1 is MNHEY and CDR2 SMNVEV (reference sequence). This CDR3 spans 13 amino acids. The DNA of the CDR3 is TGTGCCAGCAGTATAGGACAGAACACTGAAGCTTTCTTT. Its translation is CASSIGQNTEAFF.

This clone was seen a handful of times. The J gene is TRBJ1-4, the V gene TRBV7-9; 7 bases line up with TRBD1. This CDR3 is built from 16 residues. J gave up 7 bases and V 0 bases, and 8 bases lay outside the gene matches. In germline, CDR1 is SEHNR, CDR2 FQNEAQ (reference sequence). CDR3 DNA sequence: TGTGCCAGCAGCTTAGCCGGGGACAGTGATCGTGAAAAACTGTTTTTT. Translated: CASSLAGDSDREKLFF.

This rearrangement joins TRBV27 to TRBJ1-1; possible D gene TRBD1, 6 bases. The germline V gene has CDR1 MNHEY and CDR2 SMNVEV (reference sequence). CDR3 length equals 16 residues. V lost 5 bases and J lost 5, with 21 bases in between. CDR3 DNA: TGTGCCAGCAGTCCCCCCTTACAGGGTGGGAGAACTGAAGCTTTCTTT. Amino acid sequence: CASSPPLQGGRTEAFF.

The CDR3 spells CASSRGYGYTF. CDR3 nucleotide sequence: TGTGCCAGCAGTAGGGGCTATGGCTACACCTTC. The V and J genes are TRBV6-5 and TRBJ1-2; perhaps TRBD1 as D (5 bases). Trimming cost V 5 bases and J 4 bases, with 5 bases left between them. The CDR3 extends over 11 amino acids. From germline, CDR1 is MNHEY and CDR2 SVGAGI.

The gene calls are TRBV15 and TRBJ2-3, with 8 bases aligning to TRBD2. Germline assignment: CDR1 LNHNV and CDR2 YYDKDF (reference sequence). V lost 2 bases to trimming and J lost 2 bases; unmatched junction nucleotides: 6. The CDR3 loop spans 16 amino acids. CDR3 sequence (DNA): TGTGCCACCAGCAGACTACTAGCGGATCACACAGATACGCAGTATTTT. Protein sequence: CATSRLLADHTDTQYF.

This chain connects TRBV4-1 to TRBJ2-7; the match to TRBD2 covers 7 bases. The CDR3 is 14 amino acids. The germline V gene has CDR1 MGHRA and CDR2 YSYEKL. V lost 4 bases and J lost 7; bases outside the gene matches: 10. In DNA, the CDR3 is TGCGCCAGCAGCCCAATTGGGGGGGGAGGTGAGCAGTACTTC. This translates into CASSPIGGGGEQYF.

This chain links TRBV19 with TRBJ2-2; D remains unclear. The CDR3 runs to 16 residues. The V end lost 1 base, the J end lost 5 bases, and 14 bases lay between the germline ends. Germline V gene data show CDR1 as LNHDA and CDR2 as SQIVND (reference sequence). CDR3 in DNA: TGTGCCAGTAGTATAGGTCGGCTCGGCGGAACCGGGGAGCTGTTTTTT. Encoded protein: CASSIGRLGGTGELFF.

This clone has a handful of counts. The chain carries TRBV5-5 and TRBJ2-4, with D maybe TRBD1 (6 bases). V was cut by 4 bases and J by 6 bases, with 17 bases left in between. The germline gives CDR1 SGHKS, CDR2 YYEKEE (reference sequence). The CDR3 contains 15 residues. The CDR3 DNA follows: TGTGCCAGCAGCCACATGAGGACAGAAGGAAACATTCAGTACTTC. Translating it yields CASSHMRTEGNIQYF. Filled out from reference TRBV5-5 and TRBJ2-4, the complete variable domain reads DAGVTQSPTHLIKTRGQQVTLRCSPISGHKSVSWYQQVLGQGPQFIFQYYEKEERGRGNFPDRFSARQFPNYSSELNVNALLLGDSALYLCASSHMRTEGNIQYFGAGTRLSVL.